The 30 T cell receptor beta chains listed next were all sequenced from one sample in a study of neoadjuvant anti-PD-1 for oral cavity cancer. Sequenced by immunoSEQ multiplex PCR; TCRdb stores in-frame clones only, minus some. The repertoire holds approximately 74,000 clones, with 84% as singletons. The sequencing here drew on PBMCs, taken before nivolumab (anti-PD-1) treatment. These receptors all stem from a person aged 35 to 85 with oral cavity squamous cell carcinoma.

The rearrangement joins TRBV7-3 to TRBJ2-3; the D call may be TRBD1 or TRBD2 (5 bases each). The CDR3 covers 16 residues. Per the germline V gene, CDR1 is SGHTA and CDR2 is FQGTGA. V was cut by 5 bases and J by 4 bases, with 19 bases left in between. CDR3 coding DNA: TGTGCCAGCAGCCTCAGCGGCGGAAGAGGGGCAGATACGCAGTATTTT. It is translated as CASSLSGGRGADTQYF.

The CDR3 DNA reads as TGTGCCAGCAGCTTGGGGGTGCGAGAGACCCAGTACTTC. The encoded protein is CASSLGVRETQYF. The chain combines TRBV7-6 with TRBJ2-5; D possibly matches TRBD1 or TRBD2 (5 bases each). With 3 bases removed from V and 4 bases from J, the gap between germline ends came to 9 bases. This CDR3 is built from 13 residues. Germline CDR1 reads SGHVS; CDR2 reads FNYEAQ.

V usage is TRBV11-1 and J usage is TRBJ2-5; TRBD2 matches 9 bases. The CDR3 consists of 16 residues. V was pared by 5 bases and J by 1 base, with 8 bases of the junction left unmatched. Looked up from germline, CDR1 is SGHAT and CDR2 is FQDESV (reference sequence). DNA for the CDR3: TGTGCCAGCAGCGCCCGACTAGCGGACAGCCAAGAGACCCAGTACTTC. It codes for CASSARLADSQETQYF.

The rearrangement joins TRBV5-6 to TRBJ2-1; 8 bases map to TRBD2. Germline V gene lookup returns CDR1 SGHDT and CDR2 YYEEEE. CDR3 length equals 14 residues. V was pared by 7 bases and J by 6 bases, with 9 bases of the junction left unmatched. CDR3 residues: CASFRTSPANEQFF. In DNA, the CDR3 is TGTGCCAGCTTTCGGACTAGCCCGGCCAATGAGCAGTTCTTC.

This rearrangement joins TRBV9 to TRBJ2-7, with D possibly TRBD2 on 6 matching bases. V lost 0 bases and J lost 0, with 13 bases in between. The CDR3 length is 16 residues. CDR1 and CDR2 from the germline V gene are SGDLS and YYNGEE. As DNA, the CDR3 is TGTGCCAGCAGCGTAGGGGGCGGGGCCGACTCCTACGAGCAGTACTTC. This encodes CASSVGGGADSYEQYF.

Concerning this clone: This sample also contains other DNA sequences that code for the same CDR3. CDR3: CASSLGETQYF. The CDR3 DNA reads as TGTGCCAGCAGTTTGGGAGAGACCCAGTACTTC. The chain combines TRBV27 with TRBJ2-5, with D hard to call. Trimming left V 3 bases short and J 4 bases short, with 3 bases between. CDR1 is MNHEY and CDR2 is SMNVEV in the germline V gene (reference sequence). The length of the CDR3 is 11 residues.

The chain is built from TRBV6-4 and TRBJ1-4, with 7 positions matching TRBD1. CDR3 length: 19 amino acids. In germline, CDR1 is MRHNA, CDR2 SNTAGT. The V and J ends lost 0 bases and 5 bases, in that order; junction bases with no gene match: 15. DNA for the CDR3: TGTGCCAGCAGTGACTCCCGACAGGGAAAAGGTGAGCGGAATGAAAAACTGTTTTTT. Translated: CASSDSRQGKGERNEKLFF.

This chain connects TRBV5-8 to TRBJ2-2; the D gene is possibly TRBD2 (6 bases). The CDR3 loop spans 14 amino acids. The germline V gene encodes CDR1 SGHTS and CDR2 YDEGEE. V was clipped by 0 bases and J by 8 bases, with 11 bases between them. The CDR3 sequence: CASSLGAGLGELFF. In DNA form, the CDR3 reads TGTGCCAGCAGCTTGGGAGCGGGCTTGGGGGAGCTGTTTTTT.

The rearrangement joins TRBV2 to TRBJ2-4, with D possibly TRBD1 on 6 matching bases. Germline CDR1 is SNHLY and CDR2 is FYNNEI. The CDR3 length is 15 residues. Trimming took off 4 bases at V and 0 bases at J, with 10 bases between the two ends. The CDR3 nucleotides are TGTGCCAGCAGTGGACAACAGGGAGCCAAAAACATTCAGTACTTC. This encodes CASSGQQGAKNIQYF.

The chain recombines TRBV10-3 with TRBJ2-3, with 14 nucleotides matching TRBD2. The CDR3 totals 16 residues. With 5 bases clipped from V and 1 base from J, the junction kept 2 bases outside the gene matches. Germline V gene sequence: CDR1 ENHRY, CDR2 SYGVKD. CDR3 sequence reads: CAISRLAGGGTDTQYF. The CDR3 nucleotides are TGTGCCATCAGTCGACTAGCGGGGGGGGGCACAGATACGCAGTATTTT.

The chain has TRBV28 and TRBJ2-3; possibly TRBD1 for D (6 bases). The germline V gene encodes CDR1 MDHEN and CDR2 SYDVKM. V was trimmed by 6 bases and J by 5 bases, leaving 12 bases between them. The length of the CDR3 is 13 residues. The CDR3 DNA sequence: TGTGCCAGCAGACCCCGGACAGAAGATACGCAGTATTTT. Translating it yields CASRPRTEDTQYF.

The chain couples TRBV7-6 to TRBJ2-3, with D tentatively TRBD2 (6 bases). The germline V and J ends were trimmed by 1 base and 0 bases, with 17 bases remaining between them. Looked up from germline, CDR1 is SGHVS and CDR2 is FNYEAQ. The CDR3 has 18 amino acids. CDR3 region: CASSLGARGLTSTDTQYF. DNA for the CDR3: TGTGCCAGCAGCTTAGGGGCAAGGGGACTGACTAGCACAGATACGCAGTATTTT.

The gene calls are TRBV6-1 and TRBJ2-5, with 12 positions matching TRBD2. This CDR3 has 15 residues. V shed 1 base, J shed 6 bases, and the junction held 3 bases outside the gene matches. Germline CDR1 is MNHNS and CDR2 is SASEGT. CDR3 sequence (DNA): TGTGCCAGCAGTGAAGGTGGGACTAGCGGGCAGACCCAGTACTTC. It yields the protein CASSEGGTSGQTQYF.

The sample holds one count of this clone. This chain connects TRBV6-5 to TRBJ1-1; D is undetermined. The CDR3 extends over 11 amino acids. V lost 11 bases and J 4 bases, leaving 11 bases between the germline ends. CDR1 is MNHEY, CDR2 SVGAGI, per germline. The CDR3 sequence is CAAEGSTEAFF. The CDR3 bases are TGTGCCGCGGAGGGTTCCACTGAAGCTTTCTTT.

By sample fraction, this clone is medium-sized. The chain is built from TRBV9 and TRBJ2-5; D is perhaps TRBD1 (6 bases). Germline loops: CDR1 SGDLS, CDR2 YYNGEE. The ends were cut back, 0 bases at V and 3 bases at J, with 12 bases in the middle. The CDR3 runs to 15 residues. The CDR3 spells CASSVGTATKETQYF. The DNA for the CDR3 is TGTGCCAGCAGCGTAGGGACAGCGACAAAAGAGACCCAGTACTTC.

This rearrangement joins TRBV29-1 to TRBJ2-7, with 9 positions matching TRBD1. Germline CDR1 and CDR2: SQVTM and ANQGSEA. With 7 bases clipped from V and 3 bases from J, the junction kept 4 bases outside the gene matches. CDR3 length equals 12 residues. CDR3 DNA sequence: TGCAGCGCCCAGACAGGGGGCTACGAGCAGTACTTC. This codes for CSAQTGGYEQYF.

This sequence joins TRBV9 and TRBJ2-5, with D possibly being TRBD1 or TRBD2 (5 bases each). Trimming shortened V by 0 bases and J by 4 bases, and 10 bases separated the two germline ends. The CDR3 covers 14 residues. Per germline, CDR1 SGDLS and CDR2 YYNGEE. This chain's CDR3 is CASSVEGTRETQYF. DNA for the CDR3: TGTGCCAGCAGCGTAGAAGGGACCCGAGAGACCCAGTACTTC.

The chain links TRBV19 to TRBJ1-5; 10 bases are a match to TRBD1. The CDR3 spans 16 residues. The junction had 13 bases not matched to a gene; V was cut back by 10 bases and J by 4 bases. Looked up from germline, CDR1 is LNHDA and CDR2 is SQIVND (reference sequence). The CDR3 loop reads CATLYLGTGANQPQHF. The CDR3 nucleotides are TGTGCCACCCTCTACCTCGGGACAGGGGCTAATCAGCCCCAGCATTTT.

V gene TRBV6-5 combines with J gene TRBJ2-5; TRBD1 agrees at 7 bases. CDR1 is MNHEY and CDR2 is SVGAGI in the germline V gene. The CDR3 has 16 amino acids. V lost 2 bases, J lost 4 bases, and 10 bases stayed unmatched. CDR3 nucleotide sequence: TGTGCCAGCAGTTACGAGAGGGGGCTAGAAAGAGAGACCCAGTACTTC. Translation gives CASSYERGLERETQYF.

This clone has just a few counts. The CDR3 spells CASSPSLNRDRGWINYGYTF. CDR3 DNA sequence: TGTGCCAGCAGTCCGTCTCTCAACCGGGACAGGGGGTGGATCAACTATGGCTACACCTTC. The J gene is TRBJ1-2, the V gene TRBV27; 11 bases match TRBD1. V trimming: 5 bases; J trimming: 2 bases; junction bases outside the gene matches: 19. The CDR3 length is 20 residues. Germline lookup yields CDR1 MNHEY and CDR2 SMNVEV (reference sequence).

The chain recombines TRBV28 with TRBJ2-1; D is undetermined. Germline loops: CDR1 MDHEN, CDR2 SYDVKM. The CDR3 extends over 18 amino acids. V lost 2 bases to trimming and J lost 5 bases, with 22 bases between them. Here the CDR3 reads CASSLGPRASPGDNEQFF. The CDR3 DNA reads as TGTGCCAGCAGTTTAGGCCCTAGAGCATCACCGGGTGACAATGAGCAGTTCTTC.

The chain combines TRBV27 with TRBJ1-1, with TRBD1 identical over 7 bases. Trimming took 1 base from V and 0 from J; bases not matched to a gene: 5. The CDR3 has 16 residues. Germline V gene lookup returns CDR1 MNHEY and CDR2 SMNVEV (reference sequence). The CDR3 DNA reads TGTGCCAGCAGTTTATTGCTCGGGACAGTGAACACTGAAGCTTTCTTT. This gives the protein CASSLLLGTVNTEAFF.

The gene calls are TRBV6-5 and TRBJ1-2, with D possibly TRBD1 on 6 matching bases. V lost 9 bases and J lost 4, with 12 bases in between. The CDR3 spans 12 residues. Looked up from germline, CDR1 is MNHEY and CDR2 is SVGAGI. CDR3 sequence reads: CASGGGIYGYTF. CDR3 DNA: TGTGCCAGTGGGGGGGGCATCTATGGCTACACCTTC.

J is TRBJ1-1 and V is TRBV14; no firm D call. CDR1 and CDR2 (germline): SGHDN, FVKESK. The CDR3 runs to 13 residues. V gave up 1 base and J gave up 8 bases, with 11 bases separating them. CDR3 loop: CASSQAWQTEAFF. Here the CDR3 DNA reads TGTGCCAGCAGCCAAGCATGGCAGACAGAAGCTTTCTTT.

The CDR3 DNA reads as TGTGCCAGCAGTGCAGGGATGGGTAATGAAAAACTGTTTTTT. It codes for CASSAGMGNEKLFF. The chain employs TRBV2 and TRBJ1-4; weak D call: TRBD1 (5 bases). Germline CDR1 is SNHLY and CDR2 is FYNNEI. This CDR3 has 14 amino acids. Deletions cut 4 bases from V and 4 bases from J, with 10 bases between.

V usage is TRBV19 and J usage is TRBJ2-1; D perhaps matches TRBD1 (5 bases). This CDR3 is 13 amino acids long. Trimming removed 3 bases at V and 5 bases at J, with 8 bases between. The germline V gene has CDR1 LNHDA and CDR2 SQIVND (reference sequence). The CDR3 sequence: CASSIQQDNEQFF. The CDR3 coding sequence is TGTGCCAGTAGTATTCAACAGGACAATGAGCAGTTCTTC.

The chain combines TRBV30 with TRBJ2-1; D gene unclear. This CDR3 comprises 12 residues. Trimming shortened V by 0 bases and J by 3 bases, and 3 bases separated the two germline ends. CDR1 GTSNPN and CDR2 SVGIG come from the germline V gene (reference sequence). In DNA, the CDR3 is TGTGCCTGGAGTGTACGCTACAATGAGCAGTTCTTC. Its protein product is CAWSVRYNEQFF.

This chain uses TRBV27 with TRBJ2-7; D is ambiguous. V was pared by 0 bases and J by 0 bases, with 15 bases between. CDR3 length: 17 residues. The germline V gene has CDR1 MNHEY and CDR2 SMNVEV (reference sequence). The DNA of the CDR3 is TGTGCCAGCAGTTTATCGCGTCGCGATATGGGCTCCTACGAGCAGTACTTC. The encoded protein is CASSLSRRDMGSYEQYF.

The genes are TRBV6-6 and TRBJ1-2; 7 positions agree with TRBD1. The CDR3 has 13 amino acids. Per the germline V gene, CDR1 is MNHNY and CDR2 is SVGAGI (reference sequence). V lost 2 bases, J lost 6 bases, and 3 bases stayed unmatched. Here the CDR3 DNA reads TGTGCCAGCAGTTACACGGACAGGAATGGCTACACCTTC. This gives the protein CASSYTDRNGYTF.

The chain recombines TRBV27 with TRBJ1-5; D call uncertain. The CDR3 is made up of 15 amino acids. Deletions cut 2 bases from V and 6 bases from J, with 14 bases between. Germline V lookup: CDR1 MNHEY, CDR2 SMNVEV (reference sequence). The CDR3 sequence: CASSLTAAASQPQHF. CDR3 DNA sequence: TGTGCCAGCAGTTTAACCGCGGCTGCTTCTCAGCCCCAGCATTTT.